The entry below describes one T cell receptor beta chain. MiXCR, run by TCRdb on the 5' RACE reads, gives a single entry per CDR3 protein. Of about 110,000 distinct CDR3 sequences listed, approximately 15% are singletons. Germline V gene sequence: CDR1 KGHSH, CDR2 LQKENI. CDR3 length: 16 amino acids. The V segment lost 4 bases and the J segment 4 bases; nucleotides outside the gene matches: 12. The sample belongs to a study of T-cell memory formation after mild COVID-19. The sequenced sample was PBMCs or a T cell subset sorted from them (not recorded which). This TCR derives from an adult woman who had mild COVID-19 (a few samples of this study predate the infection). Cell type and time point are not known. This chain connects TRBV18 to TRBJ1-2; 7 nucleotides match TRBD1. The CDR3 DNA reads TGTGCCAGCTCACAACCTCCCGGGACAGAACCCTATGGCTACACCTTC. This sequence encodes CASSQPPGTEPYGYTF. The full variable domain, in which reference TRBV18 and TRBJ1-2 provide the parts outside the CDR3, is NAGVMQNPRHLVRRRGQEARLRCSPMKGHSHVYWYRQLPEEGLKFMVYLQKENIIDESGMPKERFSAEFPKEGPSILRIQQVVRGDSAAYFCASSQPPGTEPYGYTFGSGTRLTVV.